Listed below are T cell receptor beta chains from one sample, sequenced in a study of T cells in tumors after PD-1 blockade. TCRdb keeps only in-frame clones here, not all; method: immunoSEQ multiplex PCR. The sample carries almost 35,000 clones, 73% recorded once. The starting material was PBMCs, obtained after anti-PD-1 treatment. These receptors all come from a human donor with basal cell carcinoma. CDR3s include the opening cysteine and the closing phenylalanine or tryptophan. D genes are given only for firm matches. Size is stated for part of the rows, as once, few or many counts, or as a class when the clone is expanded.

D gene,V gene,clone size,J gene,CDR3 protein,CDR3 DNA
TRBD1,TRBV19,.,TRBJ2-3,CASSTLGTGPGDTQYF,TGTGCCAGTAGTACCTTAGGGACAGGGCCTGGGGATACGCAGTATTTT
.,TRBV27,once,TRBJ1-6,CASSSGPRYSPLHF,TGTGCCAGCAGTTCGGGACCGCGTTATTCACCCCTCCACTTT
.,TRBV4-3,.,TRBJ1-1,CASSQGRGSTEAFF,TGCGCCAGCAGCCAAGGGCGGGGGAGTACTGAAGCTTTCTTT
.,TRBV6-1,.,TRBJ2-1,CASSENFAPTRNEQFF,TGTGCCAGCAGTGAAAATTTCGCCCCTACACGAAATGAGCAGTTCTTC
.,TRBV7-8,.,TRBJ1-5,CASSLGGMSNQPQHF,TGTGCCAGCAGCTTAGGAGGGATGAGCAATCAGCCCCAGCATTTT
TRBD2,TRBV7-2,.,TRBJ2-5,CASSLSGSGTETQYF,TGTGCCAGCAGCTTATCGGGTAGCGGGACGGAGACCCAGTACTTC
.,TRBV28,.,TRBJ1-1,CASSLRGRVNTEAFF,TGTGCCAGCAGTTTAAGGGGCAGGGTAAACACTGAAGCTTTCTTT
TRBD2,TRBV19,.,TRBJ2-1,CASSAPLTSGDDEQFF,TGTGCCAGTAGTGCCCCTTTGACTAGCGGGGACGATGAGCAGTTCTTC
.,TRBV12-3/TRBV12-4,.,TRBJ2-7,CASSFRAQQYF,TGTGCCAGCAGTTTTAGGGCTCAGCAGTACTTC
.,TRBV29-1,.,TRBJ2-2,CSVEGGPTGELFF,TGCAGCGTTGAAGGGGGCCCGACCGGGGAGCTGTTTTTT
.,TRBV18,.,TRBJ2-4,CASSSTSGHENIQYF,TGTGCCAGCTCATCCACTTCCGGTCACGAAAACATTCAGTACTTC
TRBD1,TRBV6-5,.,TRBJ2-2,CASSYSFSGGGELFF,TGTGCCAGCAGTTACAGCTTCTCAGGGGGCGGGGAGCTGTTTTTT
.,TRBV12-3/TRBV12-4,few,TRBJ1-5,CASSSGWRQPQHF,TGTGCCAGCAGTTCTGGGTGGAGGCAGCCCCAGCATTTT
.,TRBV30,few,TRBJ2-2,CAWSNGRYTGELFF,TGTGCCTGGAGTAATGGGAGATACACCGGGGAGCTGTTTTTT
.,TRBV6-6,.,TRBJ1-2,CASSFFVEYGYTF,TGTGCCAGCAGTTTTTTTGTGGAGTATGGCTACACCTTC
.,TRBV9,once,TRBJ2-2,CASSLRGTAGGELFF,TGTGCCAGCAGCCTTAGGGGGACAGCGGGCGGGGAGCTGTTTTTT
TRBD2,TRBV28,.,TRBJ2-7,CASSLYRGGYEQYF,TGTGCCAGCAGTTTATATAGGGGAGGGTACGAGCAGTACTTC
.,TRBV4-1,.,TRBJ2-3,CASSQGPGGSSTDTQYF,TGCGCCAGCAGCCAAGGTCCGGGGGGCTCTAGCACAGATACGCAGTATTTT
TRBD1,TRBV4-3,.,TRBJ2-1,CASSPGTGYDEQFF,TGCGCCAGCAGCCCCGGGACAGGGTACGATGAGCAGTTCTTC
.,TRBV3-1/TRBV3-2,.,TRBJ2-2,CASSQANTGELFF,TGTGCCAGCAGCCAAGCGAACACCGGGGAGCTGTTTTTT
.,TRBV11-3,.,TRBJ2-1,CASSLFPNEQFF,TGTGCCAGCAGCTTGTTCCCCAATGAGCAGTTCTTC
.,TRBV7-3,once,TRBJ2-1,CASSLKSGTGGGEQFF,TGTGCCAGCAGCTTAAAAAGTGGGACCGGGGGTGGTGAGCAGTTCTTC
TRBD1,TRBV27,few,TRBJ1-5,CASRPGQGSNQPQHF,TGTGCCAGCAGGCCGGGACAGGGTAGCAATCAGCCCCAGCATTTT
.,TRBV9,.,TRBJ2-1,CASSVRDNEQFF,TGTGCCAGCAGCGTACGAGACAATGAGCAGTTCTTC
.,TRBV6-1,.,TRBJ1-4,CASSEVQARGEKLFF,TGTGCCAGCAGTGAAGTCCAGGCTAGAGGTGAAAAACTGTTTTTT
TRBD2,TRBV19,few,TRBJ2-5,CASSMGGSFFETQYF,TGTGCCAGTAGTATGGGGGGGTCCTTCTTCGAGACCCAGTACTTC
.,TRBV18,.,TRBJ1-1,CASSTRGGTEAFF,TGTGCCAGCTCAACACGGGGGGGAACTGAAGCTTTCTTT
TRBD1,TRBV5-1,.,TRBJ2-1,CASSPGQGSYNEQFF,TGCGCCAGCAGCCCAGGACAGGGTTCCTACAATGAGCAGTTCTTC
.,TRBV28,once,TRBJ1-1,CASSYPQNTEAFF,TGTGCCAGCAGTTATCCCCAGAACACTGAAGCTTTCTTT
.,TRBV29-1,once,TRBJ2-7,CSVNPSGSDEQYF,TGCAGCGTAAACCCGTCCGGCAGCGACGAGCAGTACTTC
.,TRBV7-8,.,TRBJ2-1,CASSGLSGQNEQFF,TGTGCCAGCAGCGGCCTCAGTGGTCAGAATGAGCAGTTCTTC
TRBD2,TRBV6-4,.,TRBJ2-3,CASSTERGSTDTQYF,TGTGCCAGCAGCACAGAGCGGGGGAGCACAGATACGCAGTATTTT
TRBD1,TRBV14,.,TRBJ2-6,CASSQARWQGAAGANVLTF,TGTGCCAGCAGCCAAGCGAGGTGGCAGGGGGCCGCCGGGGCCAACGTCCTGACTTTC
TRBD2,TRBV11-3,.,TRBJ2-2,CASSLGGSNTGELFF,TGTGCCAGCAGCTTAGGCGGGAGTAACACCGGGGAGCTGTTTTTT
.,TRBV6-5,few,TRBJ2-7,CASRSGVQTYEQYF,TGTGCCAGCAGGTCAGGGGTGCAGACCTACGAGCAGTACTTC
TRBD1,TRBV2,once,TRBJ1-2,CASSTDRAFYGYTF,TGTGCCAGCAGTACGGACAGGGCGTTCTATGGCTACACCTTC
.,TRBV7-2,.,TRBJ2-7,CASSPSTREYEQYF,TGTGCCAGCAGTCCATCGACTAGGGAGTACGAGCAGTACTTC
.,TRBV7-3,.,TRBJ2-1,CASSLSRNDEQFF,TGTGCCAGCAGCTTAAGTCGGAACGATGAGCAGTTCTTC
TRBD1,TRBV19,.,TRBJ1-5,CARRGGQGGHQPQHF,TGTGCCCGTAGGGGGGGACAGGGGGGTCACCAGCCCCAGCATTTT
.,TRBV18,.,TRBJ2-1,CASSPGSGQFF,TGTGCCAGCTCACCCGGGAGTGGGCAGTTCTTC
TRBD1,TRBV18,.,TRBJ1-3,CASSPPSGQGNTRRSSGNTIYF,TGTGCCAGCTCACCACCCTCGGGACAGGGGAATACACGTCGATCCTCTGGAAACACCATATATTTT
.,TRBV7-8,.,TRBJ1-4,CASSFLGGGEKLFF,TGTGCCAGCAGCTTTTTGGGGGGAGGAGAAAAACTGTTTTTT
TRBD1,TRBV7-2,.,TRBJ1-3,CASSVDRAGNTIYF,TGTGCCAGCAGCGTTGACAGGGCTGGAAACACCATATATTTT
TRBD2,TRBV5-1,.,TRBJ2-5,CASSRDLAEETQYF,TGCGCCAGCAGCCGAGACCTAGCGGAGGAGACCCAGTACTTC
TRBD2,TRBV7-2,.,TRBJ2-1,CASTRTSGPLNEQFF,TGTGCCAGCACACGGACTAGCGGGCCTCTAAATGAGCAGTTCTTC
.,TRBV6-1,.,TRBJ1-2,CASSGGRTGYTF,TGTGCCAGCAGTGGGGGACGGACAGGCTACACCTTC
.,TRBV7-9,.,TRBJ2-2,CASSLARVGELFF,TGTGCCAGCAGCTTAGCCAGGGTGGGGGAGCTGTTTTTT
TRBD1,TRBV19,.,TRBJ1-2,CASSSPGQARNYGYTF,TGTGCCAGTAGTTCACCGGGACAGGCCAGAAACTATGGCTACACCTTC